This entry concerns a single TCR beta chain. Its target is unknown. The data belong to a study of cytomegalovirus exposure and HLA in healthy donors. Whole-study results and caveats: A later analysis reportedly found that, within productive TCRs, an Asian-associated ancestry cluster had fewer N-insertions than the mean observed across the approximately 600 donors. Testing in vitro showed a few CMV-associated chains specific for CMV antigens.

Germline V lookup: CDR1 KGHSH, CDR2 LQKENI. The ends were cut back, 0 bases at V and 1 base at J, with 9 bases in the middle. This CDR3 comprises 15 residues. PCR employed 60 Vbeta and 13 Jbeta primers. Sequenced by immunoSEQ multiplex PCR; TCRdb stores in-frame clones only, minus some. The table lists some 170,000 clones, roughly 76% of them singletons. This chain uses TRBV18 with TRBJ2-5; D is uncertain. This TCR was sampled from a woman between 50 and 59 years old in good health and CMV-seronegative. Sequenced input: PBMCs. The CDR3 sequence: CASSPPPRAQETQYF. The CDR3 DNA follows: TGTGCCAGCTCACCACCCCCCCGAGCCCAAGAGACCCAGTACTTC.